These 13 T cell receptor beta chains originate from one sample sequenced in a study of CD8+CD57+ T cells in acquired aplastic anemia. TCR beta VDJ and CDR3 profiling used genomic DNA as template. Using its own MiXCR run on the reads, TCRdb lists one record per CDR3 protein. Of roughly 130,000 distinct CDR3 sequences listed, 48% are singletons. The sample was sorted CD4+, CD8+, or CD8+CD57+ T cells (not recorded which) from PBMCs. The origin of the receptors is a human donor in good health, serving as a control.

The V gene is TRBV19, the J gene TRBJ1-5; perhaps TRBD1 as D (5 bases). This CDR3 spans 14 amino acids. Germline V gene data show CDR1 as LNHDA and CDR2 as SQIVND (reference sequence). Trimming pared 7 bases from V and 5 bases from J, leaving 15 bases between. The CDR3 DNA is TGTGCCAGTACCTATGGAGGCAGGGATCAGCCCCAGCATTTT. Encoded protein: CASTYGGRDQPQHF. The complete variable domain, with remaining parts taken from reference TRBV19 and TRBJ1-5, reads DGGITQSPKYLFRKEGQNVTLSCEQNLNHDAMYWYRQDPGQGLRLIYYSQIVNDFQKGDIAEGYSVSREKKESFPLTVTSAQKNPTAFYLCASTYGGRDQPQHFGDGTRLSIL.

This CDR3 is CASSSRTAGTGELFF. CDR3 DNA: TGTGCCAGTAGTTCAAGGACCGCGGGGACCGGGGAGCTGTTTTTT. V and J are TRBV19 and TRBJ2-2; perhaps TRBD2 as D (6 bases). V lost 5 bases, J lost 5 bases, and 15 bases lay in between. From germline, CDR1 is LNHDA and CDR2 SQIVND (reference sequence). This CDR3 has 15 residues.

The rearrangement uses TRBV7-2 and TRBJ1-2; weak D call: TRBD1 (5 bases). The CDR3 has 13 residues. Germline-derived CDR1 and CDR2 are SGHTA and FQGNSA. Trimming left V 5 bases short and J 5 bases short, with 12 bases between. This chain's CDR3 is CASSLGQDYGYTF. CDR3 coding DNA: TGTGCCAGCAGCCTCGGACAAGATTATGGCTACACCTTC.

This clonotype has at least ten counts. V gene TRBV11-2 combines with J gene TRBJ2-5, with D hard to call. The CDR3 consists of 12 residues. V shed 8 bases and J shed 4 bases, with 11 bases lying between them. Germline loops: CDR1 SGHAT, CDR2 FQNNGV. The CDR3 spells CASGRVVETQYF. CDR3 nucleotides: TGTGCCAGCGGACGGGTGGTAGAGACCCAGTACTTC.

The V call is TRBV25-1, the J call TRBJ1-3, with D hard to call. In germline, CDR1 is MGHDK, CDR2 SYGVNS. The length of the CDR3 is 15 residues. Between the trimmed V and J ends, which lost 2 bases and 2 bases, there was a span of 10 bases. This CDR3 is CASSEAKGTGNTIYF. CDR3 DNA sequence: TGTGCCAGCAGTGAAGCCAAGGGAACTGGAAACACCATATATTTT.

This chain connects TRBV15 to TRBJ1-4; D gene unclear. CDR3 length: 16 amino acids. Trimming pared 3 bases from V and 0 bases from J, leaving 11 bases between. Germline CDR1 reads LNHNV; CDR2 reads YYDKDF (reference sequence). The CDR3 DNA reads TGTGCCACCAGCAGGGATTCGAGGGCAACTAATGAAAAACTGTTTTTT. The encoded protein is CATSRDSRATNEKLFF.

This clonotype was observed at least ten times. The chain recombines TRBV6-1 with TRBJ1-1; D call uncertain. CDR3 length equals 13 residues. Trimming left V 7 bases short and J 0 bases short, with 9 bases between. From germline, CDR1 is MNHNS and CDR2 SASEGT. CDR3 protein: CASKDHMNTEAFF. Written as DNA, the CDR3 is TGTGCCAGCAAAGACCATATGAACACTGAAGCTTTCTTT.

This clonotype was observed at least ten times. CDR3 sequence reads: CASSPGQKETQYF. For the CDR3, the DNA is TGTGCCAGCTCACCAGGACAGAAAGAGACCCAGTACTTC. V gene TRBV18 combines with J gene TRBJ2-5, with a possible D match to TRBD1 (6 bases). The germline V gene encodes CDR1 KGHSH and CDR2 LQKENI. CDR3 length equals 13 residues. Deletions cut 2 bases from V and 3 bases from J, with 7 bases between.

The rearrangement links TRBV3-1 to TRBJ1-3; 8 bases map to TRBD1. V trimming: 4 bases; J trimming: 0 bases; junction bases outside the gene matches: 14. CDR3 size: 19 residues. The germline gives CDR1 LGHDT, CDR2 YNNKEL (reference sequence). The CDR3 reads CASSRSPGQVTSSGNTIYF. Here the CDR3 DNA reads TGTGCCAGCAGCCGGTCGCCGGGACAGGTAACGAGCTCTGGAAACACCATATATTTT.

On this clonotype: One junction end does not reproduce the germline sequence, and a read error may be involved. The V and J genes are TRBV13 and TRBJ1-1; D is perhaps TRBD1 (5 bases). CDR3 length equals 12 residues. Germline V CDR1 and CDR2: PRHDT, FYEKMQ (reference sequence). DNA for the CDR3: TGTGCCAGCAGTTTAGGGGTAACTGAAGCTTTCTTT. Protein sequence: CASSLGVTEAFF.

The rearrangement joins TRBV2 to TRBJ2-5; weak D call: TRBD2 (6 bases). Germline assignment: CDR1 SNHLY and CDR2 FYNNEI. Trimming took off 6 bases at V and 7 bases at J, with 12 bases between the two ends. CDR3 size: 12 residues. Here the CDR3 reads CASRGEAGTQYF. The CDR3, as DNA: TGTGCCAGCAGGGGGGAGGCTGGGACCCAGTACTTC.

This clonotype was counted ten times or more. This chain's CDR3 is CASSPYRDQPQHF. CDR3 sequence (DNA): TGTGCCAGCAGTCCCTACAGAGATCAGCCCCAGCATTTT. This rearrangement joins TRBV27 to TRBJ1-5; D gene unclear. CDR1 is MNHEY, CDR2 SMNVEV, per germline (reference sequence). The CDR3 has 13 residues. Trimming took off 5 bases at V and 5 bases at J, with 10 bases between the two ends.

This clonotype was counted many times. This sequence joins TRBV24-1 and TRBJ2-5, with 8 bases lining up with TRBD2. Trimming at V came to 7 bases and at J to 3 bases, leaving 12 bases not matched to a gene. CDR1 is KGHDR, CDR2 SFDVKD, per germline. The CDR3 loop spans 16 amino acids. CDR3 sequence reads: CATSSWGLVDKETQYF. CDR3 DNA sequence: TGTGCCACCAGCAGTTGGGGACTAGTAGATAAAGAGACCCAGTACTTC.